The text below deals with one T cell receptor (beta chain). This sample was taken from a study of PD-L1 blockade in urothelial cancer. In the study overall: It was in 2014 that patients started atezolizumab at 1,200 mg intravenously every 3 weeks. Study patients had been treated with 0 to 3 previous chemotherapy regimens.

TCRdb's table, derived via immunoSEQ multiplex PCR, lists solely in-frame clones and lacks some. The sample contains just over 50,000 clones, about 86% of which appear only once. Per germline, CDR1 MDHEN and CDR2 SYDVKM. Trimming cost V 3 bases and J 5 bases, with 5 bases left between them. This CDR3 region has 12 residues. This chain connects TRBV28 to TRBJ1-5; D is unresolved. The sample was PBMCs, taken around atezolizumab (anti-PD-L1) treatment. The TCR was taken from a man in his sixties with urothelial cancer. This CDR3 is CASSFLDQPQHF. CDR3 bases: TGTGCCAGCAGTTTCCTTGATCAGCCCCAGCATTTT.